This T cell receptor (beta chain) was sequenced during a study of blood T cell repertoires in COVID-19. The assay was immunoSEQ multiplex PCR, and TCRdb's table has in-frame clones only and misses some. This sample carries 450,000 to 500,000 clones, about 90% of them seen once, and the ten largest clones take about 0.7%. The V end lost 4 bases, the J end lost 2 bases, and 14 bases lay between the germline ends. The CDR3 runs 15 residues. The V gene's germline CDR1 is MNHEY and CDR2 SVGAGI. The source of this sequence is a woman under 30 who had recovered from COVID-19. Sequenced input: PBMCs or T cells enriched from blood (not recorded which). J is TRBJ2-5 and V is TRBV6-5, with D possibly matching TRBD2 (6 bases). The CDR3 DNA reads as TGTGCCAGCAGTTCACCGGGACTTACACAAGAGACCCAGTACTTC. Translated, it gives CASSSPGLTQETQYF.